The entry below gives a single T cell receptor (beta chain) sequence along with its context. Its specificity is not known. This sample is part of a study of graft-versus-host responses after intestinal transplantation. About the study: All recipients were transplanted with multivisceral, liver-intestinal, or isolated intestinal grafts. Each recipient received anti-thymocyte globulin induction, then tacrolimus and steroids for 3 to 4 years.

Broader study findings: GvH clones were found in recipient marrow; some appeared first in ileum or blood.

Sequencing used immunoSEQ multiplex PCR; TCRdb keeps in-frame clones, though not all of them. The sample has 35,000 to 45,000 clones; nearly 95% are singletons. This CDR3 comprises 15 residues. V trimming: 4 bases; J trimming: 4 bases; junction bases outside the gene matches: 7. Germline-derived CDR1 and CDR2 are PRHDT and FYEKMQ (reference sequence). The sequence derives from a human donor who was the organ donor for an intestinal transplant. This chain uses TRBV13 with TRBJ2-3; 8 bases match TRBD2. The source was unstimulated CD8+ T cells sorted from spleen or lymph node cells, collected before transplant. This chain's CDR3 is CASSSGLEVSDTQYF. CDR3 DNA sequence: TGTGCCAGCAGCTCGGGACTAGAGGTTTCAGATACGCAGTATTTT.